These 8 T cell receptor beta chains came from one sample sequenced in a study of T-cell reconstitution after alpha-beta-depleted transplantation in children. Library preparation (for TCRbeta) was performed with unique molecular identifiers. TCRdb itself ran the PCR reads through MiXCR, one entry per CDR3 protein. The sample records some 520,000 distinct CDR3 sequences, 30% to 35% being singletons. Sequences were derived from PBMCs from the stem cell graft donor, sampled from the stem cell graft. The origin of the receptors is a human donor who donated a stem cell graft to a child with aplastic anemia.

This clonotype showed up just a few times. The rearrangement uses TRBV29-1 and TRBJ2-1; D perhaps matches TRBD1 (6 bases). V dropped 5 bases and J dropped 8 bases, with 31 bases sitting between them. CDR3 length: 18 amino acids. In germline, CDR1 is SQVTM, CDR2 ANQGSEA. The CDR3 loop reads CSVLGDTGLTTRPDEQFF. The CDR3 coding sequence is TGCAGCGTTCTGGGAGATACAGGGCTGACAACCCGACCGGATGAGCAGTTCTTC.

The chain is built from TRBV27 and TRBJ2-1; the D gene is possibly TRBD2 (6 bases). This CDR3 has 14 amino acids. Per the germline V gene, CDR1 is MNHEY and CDR2 is SMNVEV (reference sequence). V lost 8 bases to trimming and J lost 4 bases, with 15 bases between them. The CDR3 loop is CASRAASEYNEQFF. CDR3 nucleotide sequence: TGTGCCAGCCGGGCGGCTAGCGAGTACAATGAGCAGTTCTTC.

This clonotype was counted between two and nine times. For the CDR3, the DNA is TGTGCCAGCACCGTACGGGGTGGAGATACGCAGTATTTT. Its protein product is CASTVRGGDTQYF. J is TRBJ2-3 and V is TRBV7-8, with D possibly TRBD2 on 5 matching bases. Trimming shortened V by 7 bases and J by 5 bases, and 13 bases separated the two germline ends. The germline V gene has CDR1 SGHVS and CDR2 FQNEAQ. CDR3 length: 13 amino acids.

The chain combines TRBV5-1 with TRBJ1-1; 9 positions agree with TRBD1. CDR1 SGHRS and CDR2 YFSETQ come from the germline V gene. The CDR3 sequence is 15 residues long. J lost 3 bases, V lost 0 bases, and 3 bases had no gene match. The CDR3 here is CASSLAWTGDTEAFF. The DNA for the CDR3 is TGCGCCAGCAGCTTGGCCTGGACAGGGGACACTGAAGCTTTCTTT.

This chain uses TRBV6-5 with TRBJ2-1, with 8 bases fitting TRBD2. J was trimmed by 5 bases and V by 2 bases; bases with no gene match: 8. CDR1 is MNHEY, CDR2 SVGAGI, per germline. CDR3 length: 16 amino acids. The CDR3 is CASSYGWREVDNEQFF. CDR3 DNA sequence: TGTGCCAGCAGTTACGGGTGGCGGGAGGTGGACAATGAGCAGTTCTTC.

In its sample, this clonotype was seen a few times. The chain has TRBV20-1 and TRBJ2-1; 12 nucleotides line up with TRBD2. In germline, CDR1 is DFQATT, CDR2 SNEGSKA (reference sequence). This CDR3 region has 16 residues. J was trimmed by 9 bases and V by 3 bases; bases with no gene match: 12. The CDR3 here is CSASLPLAGGPVEQFF. The CDR3, as DNA: TGCAGTGCTAGCTTACCCCTAGCGGGAGGGCCGGTTGAGCAGTTCTTC.

The chain is built from TRBV12-3 or TRBV12-4 and TRBJ2-6; a weak D match, TRBD2 (5 bases). This CDR3 has 16 residues. Trimming shortened V by 5 bases and J by 0 bases, and 11 bases separated the two germline ends. The CDR3 region is CASSRSGFSGANVLTF. The CDR3 region has the DNA TGTGCCAGCAGTCGGAGCGGTTTCTCTGGGGCCAACGTCCTGACTTTC.

The chain links TRBV7-9 to TRBJ1-2, with D possibly TRBD1 on 6 matching bases. V was trimmed by 5 bases and J by 2 bases, leaving 12 bases between them. The CDR3 covers 14 residues. The germline CDR1 and CDR2 sequences are SEHNR and FQNEAQ (reference sequence). This CDR3 is CASSAKGGNYGYTF. The CDR3 nucleotides read TGTGCCAGCAGCGCGAAAGGGGGGAACTATGGCTACACCTTC. Full variable domain (rest looked up from reference TRBV7-9 and TRBJ1-2): DTGVSQNPRHKITKRGQNVTFRCDPISEHNRLYWYRQTLGQGPEFLTYFQNEAQLEKSRLLSDRFSAERPKGSFSTLEIQRTEQGDSAMYLCASSAKGGNYGYTFGSGTRLTVV.